One sample yielded the 19 T cell receptor beta chains listed below, sequenced in a study of T cell clonality in common variable immunodeficiency. The protocol was immunoSEQ multiplex PCR, while the TCRdb copy is restricted to in-frame clones and leaves out a portion. The sample yields approximately 64,000 clones, without any singletons. Sequencing was carried out using peripheral blood mononuclear cells. The receptors come from a person between 18 and 69 years old in good health.

At least ten counts were recorded for this clone. Read data end 3 residues before the CDR3 end; the end is taken from the germline J gene. The J gene is TRBJ2-7, the V gene TRBV15; 8 bases match TRBD2. This CDR3 has 16 residues. The junction had 9 bases not matched to a gene; V was cut back by 3 bases and J by 2 bases. Germline V gives CDR1 LNHNV, CDR2 YYDKDF (reference sequence). CDR3 region: CATSRIGAGGTYEQYF. Incomplete CDR3 DNA: TGTGCCACCAGCAGGATAGGGGCGGGGGGAACCTACGAG.

This clone was detected ten times or more. The CDR3 end falls 3 residues outside the read, so it is completed with the germline J gene. The V call is TRBV19, the J call TRBJ2-2, with TRBD1 matching over 7 bases. J was trimmed by 5 bases and V by 7 bases; bases with no gene match: 4. The V gene's germline CDR1 is LNHDA and CDR2 SQIVND (reference sequence). The CDR3 has 13 residues. Partial CDR3 DNA: TGTGCCAGTACCGAGGGGGCAACCGGGGAG. Encoded protein: CASTEGATGE. The entire CDR3 is CASTEGATGELFF.

This clone came up many times. The CDR3 is cut off 3 residues early in the read; its end comes from the germline J gene. This chain uses TRBV5-1 with TRBJ1-4, with a weak D call TRBD1 (5 bases). CDR1 is SGHRS and CDR2 is YFSETQ in the germline V gene. V shed 0 bases and J shed 0 bases, with 9 bases lying between them. The CDR3 has 16 amino acids. The DNA read from the CDR3 is TGCGCCAGCAGCTTGGCAGGGCGTGCAACTAATGAAAAA. Residues: CASSLAGRATNEK. The entire CDR3 protein reads CASSLAGRATNEKLFF.

Many counts were recorded for this clone. Read sequence stops 3 residues before the CDR3 end, and the germline J gene provides the missing end. The chain recombines TRBV15 with TRBJ1-4, with D uncertain. Germline CDR1 LNHNV, CDR2 YYDKDF (reference sequence). The V and J ends lost 0 bases and 0 bases respectively, with 14 bases between them. The CDR3 consists of 18 residues. The part of the CDR3 DNA that was read is TGTGCCACCAGCAGAGATCGGCGGCGAGTTGCAACTAATGAAAAA. Protein: CATSRDRRRVATNEK. The CDR3, in full, reads CATSRDRRRVATNEKLFF.

This clone was picked up many times. The DNA ends 3 residues before the CDR3 does, and the rest of the CDR3 is filled in from the germline J gene. V usage is TRBV13 and J usage is TRBJ1-3; TRBD1 is a possible D gene (5 bases). The V gene lost 5 bases and the J gene lost 7 bases, with 18 bases spanning the gap. The germline gives CDR1 PRHDT, CDR2 FYEKMQ (reference sequence). CDR3 size: 15 residues. The CDR3 spells CASSPRRLGGNTIYF. The sequenced part of the CDR3 DNA is TGTGCCAGCAGCCCGAGGCGGCTTGGGGGGAACACC.

This clone was recorded at least ten times. The CDR3 extends 3 residues past the end of the read, so its final part is completed from the germline J gene. The chain recombines TRBV18 with TRBJ1-4; 10 positions match TRBD1. The CDR3 sequence is 15 residues long. The germline V gene encodes CDR1 KGHSH and CDR2 LQKENI. With 5 bases clipped from V and 6 bases from J, the junction kept 6 bases outside the gene matches. CDR3 protein: CASSSRQGADEKLFF. The sequenced CDR3 bases are TGTGCCAGCTCATCACGACAGGGGGCTGATGAAAAA.

This clone was picked up many times. With the read ending 3 residues before the CDR3 end, the germline J gene is used to fill in that end. The V and J genes are TRBV20-1 and TRBJ1-2, with 7 bases fitting TRBD1. With V trimmed by 6 bases and J by 2 bases, 3 bases remained unmatched. CDR3 size: 12 residues. The germline CDR1 and CDR2 sequences are DFQATT and SNEGSKA (reference sequence). Partial CDR3 DNA: TGCAGTGCAGGGACAGCCAACTATGGC. Translating gives CSAGTANYG. The CDR3 in full is CSAGTANYGYTF.

This clone has just a few counts. Coverage ceases 3 residues before the CDR3 finishes, and the germline J gene fills in the end. V usage is TRBV6-2 or TRBV6-3 and J usage is TRBJ1-2; D unclear. The germline V gene has CDR1 MNHEY and CDR2 SVGEGT. The CDR3 loop spans 11 amino acids. The sequenced part of the CDR3 DNA is TGTGCCAGTCGGGGAACAGATACC. Translation: CASRGTDT. Given in full, the CDR3 is CASRGTDTYTF.

This clone was counted at least ten times. The sequenced fragment ends 3 residues before the CDR3 boundary, so the rest is inferred from the germline J gene. This chain joins TRBV6-2 or TRBV6-3 and TRBJ1-2, with D unresolved. Germline V gives CDR1 MNHEY, CDR2 SVGEGT. Trimming took 4 bases from V and 0 from J, leaving 12 bases between them. This CDR3 has 15 residues. The CDR3 sequence: CASSSDEGANYGYTF. The CDR3 bases that were read are TGTGCCAGCAGTTCCGATGAGGGCGCTAACTATGGC.

This clone was observed many times. The read halts 3 residues ahead of the CDR3 end, with the missing end drawn from the germline J gene. This chain links TRBV7-3 with TRBJ2-1; TRBD2 agrees at 13 bases. Germline V lookup: CDR1 SGHTA, CDR2 FQGTGA. Germline trimming cut 3 bases from V and 7 bases from J; bases unmatched to any gene: 3. The CDR3 is 15 amino acids. The CDR3 sequence is CASSFGLAGVNEQFF. Incomplete CDR3 DNA: TGTGCCAGCAGCTTCGGACTAGCGGGAGTTAATGAG.

This clone was counted many times. With the read ending 3 residues before the CDR3 end, the germline J gene is used to fill in that end. V and J are TRBV4-1 and TRBJ1-3; unclear D gene. There are 15 residues in the CDR3. Germline lookup yields CDR1 MGHRA and CDR2 YSYEKL. V gave up 1 base and J gave up 5 bases, with 12 bases separating them. The CDR3 bases that were read are TGCGCCAGCAGCCAAGGCGGGGAAGTGAGAAACACC. Translating it yields CASSQGGEVRNT. From start to end, the CDR3 is CASSQGGEVRNTIYF.

The sample holds many counts of this clone. The read gets to within 3 residues of the CDR3 end, and the germline J gene fills in the rest. The V gene is TRBV11-2, the J gene TRBJ1-1; perhaps TRBD1 as D (6 bases). This CDR3 has 13 amino acids. Germline V gene lookup returns CDR1 SGHAT and CDR2 FQNNGV. V was trimmed by 6 bases and J by 4 bases, leaving 12 bases between them. The covered CDR3 bases are TGTGCCAGCAGAACAGGGTCCGGCACTGAA. Encoded protein: CASRTGSGTE. The CDR3 in its entirety is CASRTGSGTEAFF. The complete variable domain, with remaining parts taken from reference TRBV11-2 and TRBJ1-1, reads EAGVAQSPRYKIIEKRQSVAFWCNPISGHATLYWYQQILGQGPKLLIQFQNNGVVDDSQLPKDRFSAERLKGVDSTLKIQPAKLEDSAVYLCASRTGSGTEAFFGQGTRLTVV.

This clone has a count of ten or more. Partial CDR3 DNA: TGTGCCAGCTCACCCACTAGCGGGGGGATACCCAATGAG. It codes for CASSPTSGGIPNE. The entire CDR3 reads CASSPTSGGIPNEQFF. The chain is built from TRBV18 and TRBJ2-1; 12 bases align to TRBD2. The CDR3 end is not reached by the read, which stops 3 residues before it; the germline J gene fills it in. The CDR3 has 16 residues. V was clipped by 3 bases and J by 6 bases; unmatched bases: 6. Germline CDR1 KGHSH, CDR2 LQKENI.

This clone was detected many times. This CDR3 is CASSLSSHEQFF. Incomplete CDR3 DNA: TGTGCCAGCAGCCTCTCGAGCCATGAG. The chain carries TRBV11-3 and TRBJ2-1; no reliable D call. Coverage ceases 3 residues before the CDR3 finishes, and the germline J gene fills in the end. V gave up 5 bases and J gave up 8 bases, with 10 bases separating them. The V gene's germline CDR1 is SGHNT and CDR2 YENEEA. The length of the CDR3 is 12 residues.

Many counts were recorded for this clone. The read terminates 3 residues ahead of where the CDR3 ends, so the germline J gene completes it. The chain recombines TRBV7-8 with TRBJ2-3; TRBD2 matches at 7 bases. CDR1 and CDR2 from the germline V gene are SGHVS and FQNEAQ. Trimming removed 0 bases from V and 3 bases from J; junction bases left unmatched: 12. This CDR3 has 18 residues. CDR3 in amino acids: CASSLAVTFGGRTDTQYF. The covered CDR3 bases are TGTGCCAGCAGCTTAGCGGTGACGTTCGGCGGGAGAACAGATACG.

This clone appeared many times. Sequencing ends 3 residues short of the CDR3 end; the germline J gene provides the rest. The chain combines TRBV2 with TRBJ1-6; TRBD1 aligns across 11 bases. Germline lookup yields CDR1 SNHLY and CDR2 FYNNEI. The V segment lost 5 bases and the J segment 5 bases; nucleotides outside the gene matches: 2. This CDR3 contains 15 residues. This chain's CDR3 is CASSPDRGHNSPLHF. Partial CDR3 DNA: TGTGCCAGCAGTCCGGACAGGGGGCATAATTCACCC.

This clone was seen many times. The read gets to within 3 residues of the CDR3 end, and the germline J gene fills in the rest. The rearrangement uses TRBV20-1 and TRBJ2-7, with 9 bases identical to TRBD2. Germline trimming cut 2 bases from V and 6 bases from J; bases unmatched to any gene: 17. The CDR3 length is 17 residues. The germline gives CDR1 DFQATT, CDR2 SNEGSKA (reference sequence). The part of the CDR3 DNA that was read is TGCAGTGCTAGAACTCAAAAAGAGTGGCGGGAGGGCCGCGAG. Translation: CSARTQKEWREGRE. In full, the CDR3 is CSARTQKEWREGREQYF.

This clone was observed many times. The read comes to an end 3 residues before the CDR3 does, leaving the germline J gene to fill in the end. The rearrangement joins TRBV30 to TRBJ1-4; D ambiguous. Germline-derived CDR1 and CDR2 are GTSNPN and SVGIG (reference sequence). This CDR3 contains 14 residues. Trimming left V 3 bases short and J 0 bases short, with 8 bases between. CDR3 DNA (partial): TGTGCCTGGAGGGACTCCGCAACTAATGAAAAA. Translating it yields CAWRDSATNEK. The whole CDR3 is CAWRDSATNEKLFF.

This clone appeared many times. With the read ending 3 residues before the CDR3 end, the germline J gene is used to fill in that end. The genes are TRBV2 and TRBJ1-2, with TRBD1 matching over 7 bases. The CDR3 runs 13 residues. Trimming took 6 bases from V and 3 from J; bases not matched to a gene: 4. The V gene's germline CDR1 is SNHLY and CDR2 FYNNEI. The CDR3 loop reads CASSWDSYYGYTF. Incomplete CDR3 DNA: TGTGCCAGCAGCTGGGACAGCTACTATGGC.